This entry concerns a single T cell receptor beta chain. Its cognate antigen is unknown. Germline lookup yields CDR1 GTSNPN and CDR2 SVGIG (reference sequence). The V gene end was trimmed by 3 bases and the J gene end by 1 base; junction bases not matched to a gene: 2. There are 14 residues in the CDR3. Through Arm-PCR of CDR3 regions and iRepertoire HTBI primers, TCR beta libraries were built. Using its own MiXCR run on the multiplex PCR reads, TCRdb lists one record per CDR3 protein. This table has about 460,000 distinct CDR3 sequences, less than 25% appearing once. This sample was taken from a study of regulatory T cells in long-lasting Graves disease. At the level of the study: The definition of persistent Graves' disease was over 5 years of antithyroid drugs with positive TSH receptor antibodies. General study findings and limits: The number of shared public clonotypes was higher in persistent patients (approximately 2,600) than new patients (966).

Described time point: persistent/refractory GD, antithyroid drugs over 5 years with positive TRAb. With RNA extracted from PBMCs as input, the TCR library was made. The source of this sequence is a female donor with Graves disease. The sequenced sample was peripheral blood mononuclear cells (PBMCs), obtained when the disease was refractory, from a patient treated with antithyroid drugs. The rearrangement joins TRBV30 to TRBJ1-1; 10 bases map to TRBD1. CDR3 sequence reads: CAWSRDRGNTEAFF. The CDR3 DNA reads TGTGCCTGGAGCCGGGACAGGGGGAACACTGAAGCTTTCTTT.